This T cell receptor (beta chain) was profiled in a study of Ad26.COV2.S vaccination and SARS-CoV-2 variants. About the research overall: Ad26.COV2.S was injected intramuscularly once or twice, 56 days apart. The study, taken as a whole, reports: It was found that vaccine and placebo recipients had similar non-spike TCR breadth. Measurements of TCR breadth and depth may have given underestimates of the total T cell responses.

Stated treatment: over 15 received Ad26.COV2.S at low or high dose, single or two shots; about 5 received placebo; per-sample allocation not given. Material that was analyzed had been drawn on day 63 after the first vaccine or placebo injection. The administered vaccine (an Ad26 vector) expressed Wuhan-strain SARS-CoV-2 spike. Using immunoSEQ multiplex PCR, the repertoire was profiled, and TCRdb retains in-frame clones only, with some absent. The repertoire holds some 640,000 clones, with roughly nine tenths as singletons. Germline CDR1 and CDR2: SGHTA and FQGNSA. V was pared by 2 bases and J by 9 bases, with 11 bases of the junction left unmatched. This CDR3 comprises 15 residues. With regard to this clone: What it recognizes is unknown.

This clonotype was sampled from a person aged 18 to 59 who received the Ad26.COV2.S COVID-19 vaccine or a placebo. Sequences were derived from peripheral blood, sampled in a trial of Ad26.COV2.S vaccine versus placebo. The rearrangement uses TRBV7-2 and TRBJ2-7; 9 bases are shared with TRBD1. In nucleotides, the CDR3 is TGTGCCAGCAGCTTAATCGGACAGGGGAACTTCGGGCAGTACTTC. Amino acid sequence: CASSLIGQGNFGQYF.